The present T cell receptor (beta chain) was sequenced within a study of cytomegalovirus exposure and HLA in healthy donors. Looked up from germline, CDR1 is SGHTA and CDR2 is FQGTGA. Trimming removed 2 bases at V and 1 base at J, with 9 bases between. This CDR3 has 15 residues. Both 60 Vbeta primers and 13 Jbeta primers went into the PCR. Assay used: immunoSEQ multiplex PCR; TCRdb lists only in-frame clones, some missing. The sample holds about 160,000 clones. The chain uses TRBV7-3 and TRBJ2-1; possibly TRBD1 for D (6 bases). The clonotype comes from a woman aged 55-70 years in good health and CMV-seronegative. The specimen sequenced was PBMCs. The CDR3 DNA reads as TGTGCCAGCAGCTTATTCGGACAGTCCTACAATGAGCAGTTCTTC. Translation: CASSLFGQSYNEQFF.